The sample holds a few counts of the clone carrying this T cell receptor beta chain. The target antigen is unknown. PCR employed 60 Vbeta and 13 Jbeta primers. As handled by the study authors: In a later analysis, of around 80 million unique beta chains, about 11 million appeared in at least two donors. Only in-frame clones appear in the TCRdb table, and some are missing; sequencing was by immunoSEQ multiplex PCR. V and J calls and clone size are as listed in that table; D and trimming were resolved from the DNA. The sample lists approximately 69,000 clones, 76% occurring once. V shed 0 bases, J shed 3 bases, and the junction held 2 bases outside the gene matches. Germline loops: CDR1 LGHNA, CDR2 YNFKEQ. The CDR3 consists of 15 residues. This sample is drawn from a study of cytomegalovirus exposure and HLA in healthy donors. Overall study results and limits: The authors confirmed in vitro that a few CMV-associated chains were specific for CMV antigens. According to the study, around 150 TCR beta chains were cytomegalovirus-associated.

Donors showed nominal health when sampled, although they likely had unrecorded immune exposures. V and J are TRBV4-2 and TRBJ1-1; the match to TRBD1 covers 9 bases. This receptor was taken from a man between 18 and 29 years old in good health and CMV-seronegative. The sequencing input was PBMCs. CDR3: CASSQEGQGYTEAFF. CDR3 DNA: TGTGCCAGCAGCCAAGAGGGACAGGGTTACACTGAAGCTTTCTTT.